This TCR beta chain was identified during a study of tumour-infiltrating T cells in Burkitt lymphoma. Overall study: Patients covered every epidemiological subtype of Burkitt lymphoma. Productive clonality predicted overall and progression-free survival.

The CDR3 spans 14 residues. Per germline, CDR1 SNHLY and CDR2 FYNNEI. V lost 0 bases and J lost 4, with 8 bases in between. Assay: immunoSEQ multiplex PCR; the TCRdb copy retains only in-frame clones and omits some. Here the sample spans approximately 46,000 clones, less than 35% being singletons. Regarding this clone: The antigen remains undetermined.

General observations from the study: Public clonotypes, several, appeared across numerous Burkitt lymphoma patients.

Material: tumor tissue. The sequence derives from a human donor with Burkitt lymphoma. The chain is built from TRBV2 and TRBJ2-3; no reliable D call. For the CDR3, the DNA is TGTGCCAGCAGTGAAGCTCCACGGTCAGATACGCAGTATTTT. Translated, it gives CASSEAPRSDTQYF.